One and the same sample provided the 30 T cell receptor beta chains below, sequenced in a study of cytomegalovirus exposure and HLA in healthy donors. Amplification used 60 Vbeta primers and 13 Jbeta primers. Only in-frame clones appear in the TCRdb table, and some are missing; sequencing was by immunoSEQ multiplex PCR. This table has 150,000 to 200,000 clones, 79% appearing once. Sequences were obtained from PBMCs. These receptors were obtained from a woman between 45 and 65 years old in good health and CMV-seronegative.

The CDR3 sequence: CASSAGTGGAETQYF. CDR3 nucleotides: TGTGCCAGCAGTGCAGGGACAGGGGGCGCCGAGACCCAGTACTTC. This chain joins TRBV6-1 and TRBJ2-5, with 12 nucleotides matching TRBD1. The CDR3 has 15 amino acids. Germline V CDR1 and CDR2: MNHNS, SASEGT. Unmatched junction bases numbered 5, after V lost 4 bases and J lost 5 bases.

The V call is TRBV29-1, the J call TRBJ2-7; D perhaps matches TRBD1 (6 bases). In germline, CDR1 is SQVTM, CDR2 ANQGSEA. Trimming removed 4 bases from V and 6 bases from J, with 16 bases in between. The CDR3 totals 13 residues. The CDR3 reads CSVVYREYSEQYF. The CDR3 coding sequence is TGCAGCGTTGTCTACAGGGAATATTCCGAGCAGTACTTC.

The CDR3 sequence is CASSKPGQGYVYGYTF. The CDR3 DNA follows: TGTGCCAGCAGTAAACCGGGACAGGGTTATGTTTATGGCTACACCTTC. The gene calls are TRBV28 and TRBJ1-2; 9 bases line up with TRBD1. V shed 5 bases, J shed 5 bases, and the junction held 12 bases outside the gene matches. The germline V gene encodes CDR1 MDHEN and CDR2 SYDVKM. The CDR3 has 16 amino acids.

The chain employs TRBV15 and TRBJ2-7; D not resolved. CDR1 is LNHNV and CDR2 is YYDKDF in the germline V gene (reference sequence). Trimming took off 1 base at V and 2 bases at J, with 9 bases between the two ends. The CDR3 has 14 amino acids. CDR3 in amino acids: CATSRVQAPYEQYF. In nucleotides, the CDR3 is TGTGCCACCAGCAGAGTTCAGGCCCCCTACGAGCAGTACTTC.

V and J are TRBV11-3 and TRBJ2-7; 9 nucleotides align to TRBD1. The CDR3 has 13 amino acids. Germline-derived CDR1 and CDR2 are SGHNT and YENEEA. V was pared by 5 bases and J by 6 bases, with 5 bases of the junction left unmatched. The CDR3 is CASSRDRVSEQYF. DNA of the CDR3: TGTGCCAGCAGCCGGGACAGGGTTTCCGAGCAGTACTTC.

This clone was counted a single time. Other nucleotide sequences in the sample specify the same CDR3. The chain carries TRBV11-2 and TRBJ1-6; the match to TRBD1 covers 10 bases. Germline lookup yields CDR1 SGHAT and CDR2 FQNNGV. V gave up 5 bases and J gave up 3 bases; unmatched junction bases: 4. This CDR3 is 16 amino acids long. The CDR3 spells CASSPRTGGYNSPLHF. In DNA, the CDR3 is TGTGCCAGCAGCCCGAGGACAGGGGGCTATAATTCACCCCTCCACTTT.

For the CDR3, the DNA is TGCGCCAGCAGCCATAGGGGCCCGGACGGGGAGCTGTTTTTT. This encodes CASSHRGPDGELFF. This sequence joins TRBV4-1 and TRBJ2-2; D is possibly TRBD1 (5 bases). Germline loops: CDR1 MGHRA, CDR2 YSYEKL. Trimming cost V 3 bases and J 7 bases, with 12 bases left between them. This CDR3 region has 14 residues.

The CDR3 DNA sequence: TGTGCCAGCAGCCTCGGACAGGGGGCGCGGGGAACTGAAGCTTTCTTT. Translated, it gives CASSLGQGARGTEAFF. The genes are TRBV7-2 and TRBJ1-1; 11 nucleotides align to TRBD1. Germline CDR1 SGHTA, CDR2 FQGNSA. J lost 5 bases, V lost 5 bases, and 10 bases had no gene match. The CDR3 covers 16 residues.

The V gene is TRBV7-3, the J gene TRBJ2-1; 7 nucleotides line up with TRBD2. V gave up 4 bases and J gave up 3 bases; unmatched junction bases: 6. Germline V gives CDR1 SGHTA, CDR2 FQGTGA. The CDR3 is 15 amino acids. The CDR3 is CASSSAGTNYNEQFF. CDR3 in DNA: TGTGCCAGCAGCTCCGCCGGGACTAACTACAATGAGCAGTTCTTC.

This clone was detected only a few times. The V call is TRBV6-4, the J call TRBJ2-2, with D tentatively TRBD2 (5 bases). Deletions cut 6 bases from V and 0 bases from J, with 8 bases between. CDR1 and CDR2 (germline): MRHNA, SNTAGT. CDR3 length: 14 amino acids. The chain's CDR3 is CASSGEPNTGELFF. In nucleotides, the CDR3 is TGTGCCAGCAGCGGGGAGCCGAACACCGGGGAGCTGTTTTTT.

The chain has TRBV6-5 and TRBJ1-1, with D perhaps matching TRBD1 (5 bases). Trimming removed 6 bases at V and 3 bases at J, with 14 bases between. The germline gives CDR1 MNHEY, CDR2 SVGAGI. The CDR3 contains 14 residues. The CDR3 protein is CASRENRKHTEAFF. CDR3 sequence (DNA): TGTGCCAGCAGGGAAAACAGGAAACACACTGAAGCTTTCTTT.

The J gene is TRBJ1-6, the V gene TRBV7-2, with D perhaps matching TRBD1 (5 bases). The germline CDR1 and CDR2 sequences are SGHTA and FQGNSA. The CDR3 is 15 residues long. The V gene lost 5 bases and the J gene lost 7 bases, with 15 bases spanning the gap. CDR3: CASSGLGGINSPLHF. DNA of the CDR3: TGTGCCAGCAGCGGCCTGGGGGGGATCAATTCACCCCTCCACTTT.

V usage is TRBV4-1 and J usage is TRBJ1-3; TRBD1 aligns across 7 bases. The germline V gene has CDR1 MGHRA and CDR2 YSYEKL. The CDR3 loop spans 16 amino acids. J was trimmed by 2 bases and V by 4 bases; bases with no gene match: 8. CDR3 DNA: TGCGCCAGCAGCCGAGCCGACAGGGCCCCTGGAAACACCATATATTTT. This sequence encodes CASSRADRAPGNTIYF.

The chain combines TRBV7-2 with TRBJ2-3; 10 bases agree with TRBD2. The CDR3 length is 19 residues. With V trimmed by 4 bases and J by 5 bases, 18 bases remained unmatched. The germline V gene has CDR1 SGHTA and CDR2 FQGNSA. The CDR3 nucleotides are TGTGCCAGCAGCTCGATCGGGACTAGCGCTTCCAAGGGGGGAGATACGCAGTATTTT. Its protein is CASSSIGTSASKGGDTQYF.

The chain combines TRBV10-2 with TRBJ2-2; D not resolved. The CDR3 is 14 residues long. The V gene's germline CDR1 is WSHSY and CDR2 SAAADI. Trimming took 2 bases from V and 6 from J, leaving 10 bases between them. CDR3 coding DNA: TGCGCCAGCAGTGAGACGGGTACACCCGGGGAGCTGTTTTTT. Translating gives CASSETGTPGELFF.

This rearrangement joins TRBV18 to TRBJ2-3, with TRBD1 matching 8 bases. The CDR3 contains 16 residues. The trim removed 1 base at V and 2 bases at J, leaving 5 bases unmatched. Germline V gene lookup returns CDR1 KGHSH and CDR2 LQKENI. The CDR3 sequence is CASSPRRQGNTDTQYF. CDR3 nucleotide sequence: TGTGCCAGCTCACCACGACGACAGGGGAACACAGATACGCAGTATTTT.

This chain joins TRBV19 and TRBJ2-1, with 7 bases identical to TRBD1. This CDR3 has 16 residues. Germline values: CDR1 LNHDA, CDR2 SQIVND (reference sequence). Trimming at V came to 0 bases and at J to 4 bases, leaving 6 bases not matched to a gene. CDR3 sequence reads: CASSIDNRGAYNEQFF. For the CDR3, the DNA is TGTGCCAGTAGTATAGATAACAGGGGAGCGTACAATGAGCAGTTCTTC.

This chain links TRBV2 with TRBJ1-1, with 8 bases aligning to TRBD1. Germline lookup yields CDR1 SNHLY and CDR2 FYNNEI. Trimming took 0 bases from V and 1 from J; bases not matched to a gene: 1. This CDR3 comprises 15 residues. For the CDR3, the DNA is TGTGCCAGCAGTGAAGCTGGGACAGGGAACACTGAAGCTTTCTTT. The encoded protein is CASSEAGTGNTEAFF.

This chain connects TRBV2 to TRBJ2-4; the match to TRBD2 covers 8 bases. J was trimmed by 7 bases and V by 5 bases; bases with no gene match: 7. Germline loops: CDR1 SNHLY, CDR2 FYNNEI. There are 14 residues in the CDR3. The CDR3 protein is CASSNGGAENIQYF. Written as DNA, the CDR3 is TGTGCCAGCAGTAACGGGGGGGCCGAGAACATTCAGTACTTC.

The CDR3 nucleotides read TGTGCCAGTAGTATTCCGTCGGCGGGGGGCACAGATACGCAGTATTTT. It yields the protein CASSIPSAGGTDTQYF. V gene TRBV19 combines with J gene TRBJ2-3, with 7 bases aligning to TRBD2. Trimming took 3 bases from V and 1 from J; bases not matched to a gene: 7. The CDR3 has 16 residues. Germline V lookup: CDR1 LNHDA, CDR2 SQIVND (reference sequence).

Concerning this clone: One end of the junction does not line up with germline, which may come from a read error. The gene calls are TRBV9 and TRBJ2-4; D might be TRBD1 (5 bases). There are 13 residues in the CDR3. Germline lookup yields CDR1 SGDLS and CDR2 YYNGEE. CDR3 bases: TGTGCCAGCAGCGTAGACCCCACAGGCCCGACGAACTTC. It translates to CASSVDPTGPTNF.

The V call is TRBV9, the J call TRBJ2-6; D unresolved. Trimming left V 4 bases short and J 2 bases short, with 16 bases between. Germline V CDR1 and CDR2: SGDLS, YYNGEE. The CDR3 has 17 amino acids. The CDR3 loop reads CASSPPSRVTGANVLTF. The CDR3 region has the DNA TGTGCCAGCAGCCCCCCCTCCCGGGTTACTGGGGCCAACGTCCTGACTTTC.

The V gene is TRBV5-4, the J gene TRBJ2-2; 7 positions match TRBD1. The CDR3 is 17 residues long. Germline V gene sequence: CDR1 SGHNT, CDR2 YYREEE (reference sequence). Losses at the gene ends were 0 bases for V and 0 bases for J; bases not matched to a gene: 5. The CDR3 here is CASSLDSGTANTGELFF. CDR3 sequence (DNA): TGTGCCAGCAGCTTGGACTCCGGGACAGCGAACACCGGGGAGCTGTTTTTT.

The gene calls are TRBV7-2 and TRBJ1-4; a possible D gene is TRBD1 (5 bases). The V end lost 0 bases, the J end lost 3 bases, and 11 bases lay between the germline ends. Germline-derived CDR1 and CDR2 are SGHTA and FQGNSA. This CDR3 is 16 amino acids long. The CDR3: CASSLALGGANEKLFF. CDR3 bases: TGTGCCAGCAGCTTAGCGCTGGGGGGGGCTAATGAAAAACTGTTTTTT. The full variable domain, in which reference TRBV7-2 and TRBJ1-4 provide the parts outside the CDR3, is GAGVSQSPSNKVTEKGKDVELRCDPISGHTALYWYRQSLGQGLEFLIYFQGNSAPDKSGLPSDRFSAERTGGSVSTLTIQRTQQEDSAVYLCASSLALGGANEKLFFGSGTQLSVL.

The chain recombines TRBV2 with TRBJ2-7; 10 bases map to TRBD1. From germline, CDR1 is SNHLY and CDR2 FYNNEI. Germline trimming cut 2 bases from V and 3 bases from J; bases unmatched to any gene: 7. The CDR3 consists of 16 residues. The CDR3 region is CASSELGQGVIYEQYF. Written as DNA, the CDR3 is TGTGCCAGCAGTGAATTAGGACAGGGGGTAATCTACGAGCAGTACTTC.

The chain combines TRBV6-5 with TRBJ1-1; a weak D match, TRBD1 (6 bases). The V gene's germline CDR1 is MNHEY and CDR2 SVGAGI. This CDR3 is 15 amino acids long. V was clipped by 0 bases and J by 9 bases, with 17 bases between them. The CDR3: CASSYSRTAGQKAFF. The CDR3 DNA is TGTGCCAGCAGTTACTCTCGGACAGCGGGGCAGAAAGCTTTCTTT.

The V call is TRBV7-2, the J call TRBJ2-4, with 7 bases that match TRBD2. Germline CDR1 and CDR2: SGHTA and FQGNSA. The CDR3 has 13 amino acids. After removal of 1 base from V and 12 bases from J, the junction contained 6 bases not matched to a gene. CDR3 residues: CASSLGREQAQYF. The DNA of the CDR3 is TGTGCCAGCAGCTTAGGGCGGGAGCAGGCTCAGTACTTC.

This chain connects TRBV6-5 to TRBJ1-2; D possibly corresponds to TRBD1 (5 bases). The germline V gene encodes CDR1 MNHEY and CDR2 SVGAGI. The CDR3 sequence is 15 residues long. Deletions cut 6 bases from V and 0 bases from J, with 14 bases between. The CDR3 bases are TGTGCCAGCAGCCCCAGACCGACAGCTAACTATGGCTACACCTTC. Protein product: CASSPRPTANYGYTF.

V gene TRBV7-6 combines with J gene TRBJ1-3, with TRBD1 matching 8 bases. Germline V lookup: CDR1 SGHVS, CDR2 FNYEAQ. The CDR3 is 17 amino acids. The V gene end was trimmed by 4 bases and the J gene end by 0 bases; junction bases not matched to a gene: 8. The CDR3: CASSSQGARASGNTIYF. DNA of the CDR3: TGTGCCAGCAGCTCCCAGGGGGCGCGGGCCTCTGGAAACACCATATATTTT.

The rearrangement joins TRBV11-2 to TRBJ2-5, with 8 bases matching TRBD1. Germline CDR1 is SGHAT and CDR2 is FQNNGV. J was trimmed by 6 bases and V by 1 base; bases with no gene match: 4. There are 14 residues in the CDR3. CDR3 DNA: TGTGCCAGCAGCTTAGGACAGGGGCCGAAGACCCAGTACTTC. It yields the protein CASSLGQGPKTQYF.